This T cell receptor (beta chain) originates from a study of blood T cell repertoires in COVID-19. Exposed enrollees encountered a COVID-19 case at some point within 2 weeks before study entry. Trimming left V 2 bases short and J 6 bases short, with 14 bases between. Germline CDR1 and CDR2: SGHRS and YFSETQ. The CDR3 consists of 15 residues. Authors' methods: The authors estimated nucleated cell counts from reference gene primer amplification. Sequenced by immunoSEQ multiplex PCR; TCRdb stores in-frame clones only, minus some. D and trimming come from the DNA, and the V and J calls and clone size come from that table. This sample yields fewer than 250,000 clones, of which roughly 84% are seen a single time; roughly 3.1% belongs to the top ten.

This rearrangement joins TRBV5-1 to TRBJ2-2; a possible D gene is TRBD1 (6 bases). Sample: PBMCs or T cells enriched from blood (not recorded which). This receptor was identified in a woman younger than 45 who had been exposed to COVID-19. The CDR3 is CASSFSRGGAGELFF. The CDR3 nucleotides read TGCGCCAGCAGCTTTTCAAGAGGGGGTGCCGGGGAGCTGTTTTTT.